The 5 T cell receptor beta chains reported below all come from one sample, sequenced in a study of control samples from healthy donors and cancer patients (dated by TCRdb to the early 2020s). The library was made by the immunoSEQ multiplex PCR assay. Here the immuneACCESS table is served through TCRdb, limited to in-frame sequences with V and J called. Missing clones are a known gap in these copies; in checked studies unresolved V genes cover under half, and the rest lacks a known reason. Across this sample there are some 58,000 clones, with about 87% seen only once. Over 9.5% of the sample goes to the ten largest clones. Material: PBMCs. Receptors originate from a woman aged 55-70 years with lung cancer.

The rearrangement links TRBV19 to TRBJ1-6; D not resolved. Germline CDR1 is LNHDA and CDR2 is SQIVND (reference sequence). The V end was cut by 1 base, the J end by 4 bases, with 5 bases between. The CDR3 spans 14 residues. CDR3 in DNA: TGTGCCAGTAGTATAGGGGGTTATAATTCACCCCTCCACTTT. This translates into CASSIGGYNSPLHF.

The chain carries TRBV2 and TRBJ2-5; TRBD1 or TRBD2 may be the D gene (7 bases each). This CDR3 comprises 15 residues. V dropped 7 bases and J dropped 2 bases, with 17 bases sitting between them. Germline V gene lookup returns CDR1 SNHLY and CDR2 FYNNEI. The CDR3 DNA sequence: TGTGCCAGCACTCCCGGGGGGACAGCTCAAGAGACCCAGTACTTC. It codes for CASTPGGTAQETQYF.

This clone is termed medium-sized. This sequence joins TRBV2 and TRBJ1-6; weak D call: TRBD1 (5 bases). Trimming shortened V by 4 bases and J by 11 bases, and 12 bases separated the two germline ends. The CDR3 is 13 residues long. CDR1 is SNHLY, CDR2 FYNNEI, per germline. CDR3 sequence (DNA): TGTGCCAGCAGTGCACAGGAGAAAACACCCCTCCACTTT. Encoded protein: CASSAQEKTPLHF.

The V call is TRBV5-8, the J call TRBJ2-6; tentatively, D is TRBD2 (5 bases). The CDR3 length is 17 residues. Trimming shortened V by 6 bases and J by 5 bases, and 21 bases separated the two germline ends. Germline V lookup: CDR1 SGHTS, CDR2 YDEGEE. In nucleotides, the CDR3 is TGTGCCAGCAACACTAGTCATCCACAAAGTCGGGCCAACGTCCTGACTTTC. It encodes CASNTSHPQSRANVLTF.

This clone was recorded once. V usage is TRBV28 and J usage is TRBJ2-2; D gene unclear. V was shortened by 7 bases and J by 2 bases, with 11 bases between the two germline ends. This CDR3 is built from 14 residues. CDR1 and CDR2 (germline): MDHEN, SYDVKM. The DNA for the CDR3 is TGTGCCAGCATGCGCCAGGCCAACACCGGGGAGCTGTTTTTT. Its translation is CASMRQANTGELFF.